This T cell receptor beta chain stems from a study of regulatory T cells in long-lasting Graves disease. Note on this clonotype: The antigen remains undetermined.

This CDR3 region has 13 residues. With 2 bases removed from V and 4 bases from J, the gap between germline ends came to 11 bases. Looked up from germline, CDR1 is GTSNPN and CDR2 is SVGIG (reference sequence). Sequencing libraries for TCR beta were prepared with iRepertoire HTBI primers and Arm-PCR of CDR3 regions. TCRdb redid the calling of the multiplex PCR reads with MiXCR, one entry per CDR3 protein. The table has roughly 430,000 distinct CDR3 sequences, 20% to 25% seen once. Time point indicated: persistent/refractory GD, antithyroid drugs over 5 years with positive TRAb. PBMC RNA was the source of the TCR library. Study results and caveats: The work looked only at peripheral blood and did not look at thyroid tissue.

This material consisted of peripheral blood mononuclear cells (PBMCs), taken when the disease was refractory, from a patient treated with antithyroid drugs. This sequence was found in a female donor with Graves disease. The chain uses TRBV30 and TRBJ1-1, with a weak D call TRBD1 (6 bases). Here the CDR3 DNA reads TGTGCCTGGAGTACCCTGGGGGCCACTGAAGCTTTCTTT. Protein: CAWSTLGATEAFF. Complete variable domain (other parts from reference TRBV30 and TRBJ1-1): SQTIHQWPATLVQPVGSPLSLECTVEGTSNPNLYWYRQAAGRGLQLLFYSVGIGQISSEVPQNLSASRPQDRQFILSSKKLLLSDSGFYLCAWSTLGATEAFFGQGTRLTVV.